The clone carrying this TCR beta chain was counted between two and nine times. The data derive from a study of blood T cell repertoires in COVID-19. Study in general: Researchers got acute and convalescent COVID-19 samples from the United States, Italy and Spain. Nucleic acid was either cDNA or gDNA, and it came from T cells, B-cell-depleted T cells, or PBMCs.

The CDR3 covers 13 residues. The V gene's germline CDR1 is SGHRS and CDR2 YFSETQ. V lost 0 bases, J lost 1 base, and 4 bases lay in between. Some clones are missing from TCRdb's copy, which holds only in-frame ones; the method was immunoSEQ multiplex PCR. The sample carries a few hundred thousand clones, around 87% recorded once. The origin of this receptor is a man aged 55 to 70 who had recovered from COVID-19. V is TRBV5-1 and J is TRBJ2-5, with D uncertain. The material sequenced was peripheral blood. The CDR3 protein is CASSLAVQETQYF. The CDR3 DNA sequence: TGCGCCAGCAGCTTGGCAGTCCAAGAGACCCAGTACTTC.